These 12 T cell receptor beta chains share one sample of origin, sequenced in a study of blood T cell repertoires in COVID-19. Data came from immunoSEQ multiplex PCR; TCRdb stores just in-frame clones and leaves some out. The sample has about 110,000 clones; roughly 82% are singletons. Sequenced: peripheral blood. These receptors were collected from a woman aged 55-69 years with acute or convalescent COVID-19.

In nucleotides, the CDR3 is TGTGCCAGCAGCTCGGGACAGACGACAGATACGCAGTATTTT. Translated: CASSSGQTTDTQYF. V and J are TRBV7-3 and TRBJ2-3; 7 bases line up with TRBD1. CDR3 length: 14 amino acids. CDR1 and CDR2 (germline): SGHTA, FQGTGA. V lost 4 bases to trimming and J lost 3 bases; unmatched junction nucleotides: 4.

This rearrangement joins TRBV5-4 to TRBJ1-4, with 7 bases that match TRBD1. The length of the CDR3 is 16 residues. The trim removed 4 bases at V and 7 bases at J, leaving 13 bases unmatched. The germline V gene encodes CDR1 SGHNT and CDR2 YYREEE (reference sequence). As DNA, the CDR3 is TGTGCCAGCAGCATAACAAGGGGGCGCGGTCTTGAAAAACTGTTTTTT. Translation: CASSITRGRGLEKLFF.

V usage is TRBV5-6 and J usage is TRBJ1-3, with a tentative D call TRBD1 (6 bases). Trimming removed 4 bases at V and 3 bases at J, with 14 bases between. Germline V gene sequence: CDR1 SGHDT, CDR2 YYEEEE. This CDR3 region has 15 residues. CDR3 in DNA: TGTGCCAGCAGCGACGCAGGGGTAATTGGAAACACCATATATTTT. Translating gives CASSDAGVIGNTIYF.

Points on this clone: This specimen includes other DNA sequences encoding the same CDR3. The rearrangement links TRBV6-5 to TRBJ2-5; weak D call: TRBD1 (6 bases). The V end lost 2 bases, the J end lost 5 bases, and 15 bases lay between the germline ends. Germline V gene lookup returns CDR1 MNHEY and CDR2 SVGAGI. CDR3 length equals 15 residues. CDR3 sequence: CASSYSRTGWETQYF. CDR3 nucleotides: TGTGCCAGCAGTTACAGTCGAACAGGGTGGGAGACCCAGTACTTC.

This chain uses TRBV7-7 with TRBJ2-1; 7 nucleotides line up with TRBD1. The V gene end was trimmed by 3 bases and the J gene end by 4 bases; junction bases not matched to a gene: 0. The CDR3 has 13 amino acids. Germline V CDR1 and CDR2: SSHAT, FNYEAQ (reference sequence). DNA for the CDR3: TGTGCCAGCAGCTTGACAGGGTACAATGAGCAGTTCTTC. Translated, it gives CASSLTGYNEQFF. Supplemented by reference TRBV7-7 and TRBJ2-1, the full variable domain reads GAGVSQSPRYKVTKRGQDVTLRCDPISSHATLYWYQQALGQGPEFLTYFNYEAQPDKSGLPSDRFSAERPEGSISTLTIQRTEQRDSAMYRCASSLTGYNEQFFGPGTRLTVL.

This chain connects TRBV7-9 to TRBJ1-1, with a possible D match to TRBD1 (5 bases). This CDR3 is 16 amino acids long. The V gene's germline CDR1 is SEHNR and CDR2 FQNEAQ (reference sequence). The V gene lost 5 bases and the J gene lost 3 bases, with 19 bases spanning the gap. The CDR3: CASSPRGGSVYTEAFF. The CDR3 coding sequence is TGTGCCAGCAGCCCCCGGGGGGGAAGTGTGTACACTGAAGCTTTCTTT.

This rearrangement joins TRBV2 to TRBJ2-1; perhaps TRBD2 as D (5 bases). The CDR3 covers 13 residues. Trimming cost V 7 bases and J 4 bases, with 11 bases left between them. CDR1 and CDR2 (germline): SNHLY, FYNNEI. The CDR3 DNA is TGTGCCAGCACCTTGGGAGTATACAATGAGCAGTTCTTC. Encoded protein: CASTLGVYNEQFF.

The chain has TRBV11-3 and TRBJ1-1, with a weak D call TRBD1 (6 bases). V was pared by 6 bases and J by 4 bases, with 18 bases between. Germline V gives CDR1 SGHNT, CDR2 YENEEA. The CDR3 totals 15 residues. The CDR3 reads CASSLHNTGSTEAFF. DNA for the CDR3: TGTGCCAGCAGTCTGCATAATACAGGGAGCACTGAAGCTTTCTTT.

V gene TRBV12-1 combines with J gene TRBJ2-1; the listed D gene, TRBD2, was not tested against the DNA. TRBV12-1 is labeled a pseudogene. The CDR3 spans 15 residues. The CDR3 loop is CASSFAPRLGNEQFF. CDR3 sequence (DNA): TGTGCCAGCAGCTTTGCGCCGAGACTAGGCAATGAGCAGTTCTTC.

The CDR3 nucleotides are TGTGCCAGCAGCTTACGGAACACCATATATTTT. Its translation: CASSLRNTIYF. The V gene is TRBV7-2, the J gene TRBJ1-3; no reliable D call. CDR3 length equals 11 residues. V was cut by 2 bases and J by 7 bases, with 3 bases left in between. In germline, CDR1 is SGHTA, CDR2 FQGNSA.

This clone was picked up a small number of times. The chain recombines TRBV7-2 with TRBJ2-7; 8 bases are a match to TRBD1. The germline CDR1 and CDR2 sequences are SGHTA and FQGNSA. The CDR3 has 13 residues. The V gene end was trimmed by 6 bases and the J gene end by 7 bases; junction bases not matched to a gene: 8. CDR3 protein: CASRGTGVNEQYF. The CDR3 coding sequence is TGTGCCAGCAGGGGGACAGGAGTGAATGAGCAGTACTTC.

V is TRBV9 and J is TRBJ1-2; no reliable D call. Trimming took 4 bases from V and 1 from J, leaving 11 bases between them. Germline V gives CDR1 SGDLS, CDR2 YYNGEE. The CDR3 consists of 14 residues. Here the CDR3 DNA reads TGTGCCAGCAGCCCCCGGGGAGGTAACTATGGCTACACCTTC. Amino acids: CASSPRGGNYGYTF. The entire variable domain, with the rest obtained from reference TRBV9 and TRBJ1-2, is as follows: DSGVTQTPKHLITATGQRVTLRCSPRSGDLSVYWYQQSLDQGLQFLIQYYNGEERAKGNILERFSAQQFPDLHSELNLSSLELGDSALYFCASSPRGGNYGYTFGSGTRLTVV.